These T cell receptor beta chains were read from a single sample in a study of beta chain features in type 1 diabetes. Repertoires were generated with immunoSEQ multiplex PCR, while TCRdb's copy carries only in-frame clones and drops some. The table includes about 150,000 clones, 11% detected once. Sequencing input: central memory CD4+ T cells from blood. These receptors were collected from a man younger than 30 in good health. CDR3s include the opening cysteine and the closing phenylalanine or tryptophan. The D gene is left open where the match is weak. Where a row states a size, it is once, few, many or the class of an expanded clone; other rows omit it.

d_call	v_call	clone_size	j_call	cdr3_aa	cdr3_nt
NA	TRBV29-1	NA	TRBJ2-3	CSVTGRVMGTQYF	TGCAGCGTTACGGGCAGGGTTATGGGTACGCAGTATTTT
TRBD1	TRBV19	NA	TRBJ2-3	CASTQRGDRATDTQYF	TGTGCCAGTACCCAACGAGGGGACAGGGCGACAGATACGCAGTATTTT
NA	TRBV9	NA	TRBJ2-2	CASSVGGVNTGELFF	TGTGCCAGCAGCGTAGGCGGGGTGAACACCGGGGAGCTGTTTTTT
TRBD1	TRBV6-5	NA	TRBJ1-2	CASSYVRGLKYGYTF	TGTGCCAGCAGTTACGTCAGGGGGCTAAAGTATGGCTACACCTTC
TRBD1	TRBV2	few	TRBJ2-5	CASSGTGGRETQYF	TGTGCCAGCAGTGGTACAGGGGGCAGAGAGACCCAGTACTTC
TRBD2	TRBV11-2	NA	TRBJ2-1	CASSVAGPGTYNEQFF	TGTGCCAGCAGTGTAGCGGGCCCGGGTACCTACAATGAGCAGTTCTTC
NA	TRBV7-6	NA	TRBJ2-1	CASSFGNYNEQFF	TGTGCCAGCAGCTTCGGGAATTACAATGAGCAGTTCTTC
NA	TRBV30	few	TRBJ1-6	CAWSGPQGMESPLHF	TGTGCCTGGAGTGGACCCCAGGGGATGGAATCACCCCTCCACTTT
TRBD1	TRBV15	few	TRBJ2-3	CATSSPGQGRPDTQYF	TGTGCCACCAGCAGTCCCGGACAGGGGAGGCCAGATACGCAGTATTTT
NA	TRBV18	NA	TRBJ2-1	CASSPQLEDEQFF	TGTGCCAGCTCACCACAACTGGAGGATGAGCAGTTCTTC
TRBD1	TRBV30	NA	TRBJ1-1	CAWSRQGLLEAFF	TGTGCCTGGAGCCGACAGGGGCTGTTAGAAGCTTTCTTT
NA	TRBV4-2	many	TRBJ1-4	CASSQGLSAVPNEKLFF	TGTGCCAGCAGCCAAGGGCTCAGTGCGGTCCCCAATGAAAAACTGTTTTTT
TRBD1	TRBV4-1	few	TRBJ2-7	CASSQDPSGTGISYEQYF	TGCGCCAGCAGCCAAGATCCCTCCGGGACAGGGATCTCCTACGAGCAGTACTTC
NA	TRBV28	NA	TRBJ2-6	CASTPRGSGANVLTF	TGTGCCAGCACTCCGCGGGGCTCTGGGGCCAACGTCCTGACTTTC
NA	TRBV7-2	NA	TRBJ1-1	CASSPLEGTEAFF	TGTGCCAGCAGCCCCCTCGAGGGCACTGAAGCTTTCTTT
NA	TRBV20-1	NA	TRBJ2-7	CSSGEYEQYF	TGCAGTTCGGGAGAATACGAGCAGTACTTC
NA	TRBV28	few	TRBJ2-7	CASSGRAEQYF	TGTGCCAGCAGCGGTCGGGCCGAGCAGTACTTC
NA	TRBV14	few	TRBJ2-4	CASSQDNLNRNIQYF	TGTGCCAGCAGCCAAGATAACCTGAACAGAAACATTCAGTACTTC
NA	TRBV9	NA	TRBJ2-4	CASSVGQALAKNIQYF	TGTGCCAGCAGCGTAGGACAGGCGCTAGCCAAAAACATTCAGTACTTC
TRBD2	TRBV7-2	NA	TRBJ2-5	CASSLRTSGFQETQYF	TGTGCCAGCAGCTTACGGACTAGCGGGTTCCAAGAGACCCAGTACTTC
TRBD2	TRBV7-2	NA	TRBJ2-1	CASSLGRGASGEQFF	TGTGCCAGCAGCTTAGGGCGGGGGGCATCCGGTGAGCAGTTCTTC
NA	TRBV6-5	NA	TRBJ2-2	CASSPPELATGELFF	TGTGCCAGCAGTCCCCCCGAGCTAGCGACCGGGGAGCTGTTTTTT
NA	TRBV5-1	NA	TRBJ2-7	CASSGQTQSTGQYF	TGCGCCAGCAGCGGACAGACCCAATCGACTGGGCAGTACTTC
TRBD1	TRBV7-2	NA	TRBJ2-7	CASSPRTGYEQYF	TGTGCCAGCAGCCCCAGGACAGGCTACGAGCAGTACTTC
TRBD1	TRBV5-6	few	TRBJ2-1	CASSWDRGGSHEQFF	TGTGCCAGCAGCTGGGACAGGGGAGGTAGTCATGAGCAGTTCTTC
NA	TRBV28	few	TRBJ2-7	CASSLLANLLHEQYF	TGTGCCAGCAGTTTGTTGGCGAATCTACTCCACGAGCAGTACTTC
NA	TRBV5-4	NA	TRBJ2-5	CASSRDFETQYF	TGTGCCAGCAGCCGGGACTTTGAGACCCAGTACTTC
TRBD1	TRBV30	NA	TRBJ1-6	CAWTLSGGQGNSPLHF	TGTGCCTGGACCTTATCAGGGGGCCAGGGGAATTCACCCCTCCACTTT
TRBD2	TRBV29-1	few	TRBJ2-2	CSVVAGGNTGELFF	TGCAGCGTTGTAGCGGGAGGAAACACCGGGGAGCTGTTTTTT
NA	TRBV6-1	few	TRBJ2-5	CASSDLTAKETQYF	TGTGCCAGCAGTGACCTTACAGCTAAAGAGACCCAGTACTTC
NA	TRBV30	NA	TRBJ1-4	CAWSAGEGRVKLFF	TGTGCCTGGAGTGCCGGGGAGGGCAGGGTAAAACTGTTTTTT
NA	TRBV2	many	TRBJ2-4	CAGAYLAKNIQYF	TGTGCCGGGGCCTATCTAGCCAAAAACATTCAGTACTTC
NA	TRBV12-2	NA	TRBJ2-5	CASRCPIAVQYF	TGTGCAAGTCGCTGTCCCATAGCGGTACAGTACTTC
TRBD1	TRBV7-9	few	TRBJ1-4	CASSTGQGNEKLFF	TGTGCCAGCAGTACGGGACAGGGGAATGAAAAACTGTTTTTT
TRBD2	TRBV7-2	few	TRBJ2-1	CASSLKASGNNEQFF	TGTGCCAGCAGCTTAAAGGCTAGCGGAAACAATGAGCAGTTCTTC
TRBD1	TRBV30	few	TRBJ1-4	CAYETGSNEKLFF	TGTGCATACGAGACAGGGAGTAATGAAAAACTGTTTTTT
NA	TRBV4-1	NA	TRBJ2-5	CASSQDYGDPGYF	TGCGCCAGCAGCCAAGATTATGGGGACCCCGGGTACTTC
NA	TRBV29-1	NA	TRBJ2-7	CSYGGPTAGGVYEQYF	TGCAGTTATGGGGGGCCAACTGCAGGTGGAGTCTACGAGCAGTACTTC
NA	TRBV7-7	NA	TRBJ1-4	CATTINLGYEKLFF	TGTGCTACCACAATTAACTTGGGGTATGAAAAACTGTTTTTT
NA	TRBV9	NA	TRBJ1-5	CASSLEDSNQPQHF	TGTGCCAGCAGCCTCGAGGATAGCAATCAGCCCCAGCATTTT